This TCR beta chain was recorded in a study of early T cells in non-severe SARS-CoV-2 infection. One entry per CDR3 protein results from TCRdb running MiXCR on the 5' RACE reads. The sample holds about 25,000 distinct CDR3 sequences, roughly 4.9% seen once. V trimming: 6 bases; J trimming: 6 bases; junction bases outside the gene matches: 8. Germline assignment: CDR1 MRHNA and CDR2 SNTAGT. This CDR3 spans 14 amino acids. The table lists this clonotype with a few counts. This chain joins TRBV6-4 and TRBJ2-7; 10 bases map to TRBD1. Sequencing was done on a sample of whole blood. This receptor was taken from an adult who was a healthcare worker with PCR-confirmed SARS-CoV-2 infection or an uninfected control (not recorded which). CDR3 residues: CASSRDRGQSEQYF. The CDR3 nucleotides read TGTGCCAGCAGCCGGGACAGGGGCCAATCCGAGCAGTACTTC.